This TCR beta chain was recovered during a study of T cells after yellow fever vaccination (dated by TCRdb to the late 2010s). For context, the study as a whole: The SMART-Seq v4 Ultra Low Input RNA kit was used to prepare libraries from fractions with low cell numbers. Bulk TCR alpha and beta repertoires were sequenced longitudinally to track T-cell clones before and after primary and booster YFV17D yellow fever vaccination. The cohort comprised two healthy male donors, one aged 18 to 29 and one aged 30 to 40 years. Bulk PBMC replicates and cell subsets were isolated from blood drawn at multiple timepoints before and after both primary and secondary immunization.

On this clonotype itself: What antigen it recognizes has not been identified. The input lacks base qualities; no much larger clone sits a single base away.

The full study reports these points: Because only two donors were included in the study, the extent to which the findings can be generalized is limited. After the booster, most of the clones that had expanded following primary vaccination were detected again (roughly 96% of CD4 and roughly 88% of CD8), which suggests that memory was broadly maintained. The secondary T-cell response was found to be weaker but faster than the primary response, with a peak reached on day 5 rather than on day 15. Computational filtering was needed because FACS-sorted repertoires could contain abundant contaminating clonotypes from the bulk population. A small share of clonotypes was detected in both CD4 and CD8 compartments, with the overlap likely arising from convergent recombination.

The sample's treatment or condition label, in plain terms: live attenuated yellow fever vaccine strain. At every blood-draw timepoint, two biological replicates of bulk PBMCs were collected. A standard Ficoll-Paque protocol was used to isolate PBMCs from peripheral blood. TriZol was used to extract RNA from bulk PBMCs, CD4 and CD8 fractions, and dextramer-positive and dextramer-negative fractions. TCR cDNA was made using 5'RACE template switching, a step that added a universal primer site and unique molecular identifiers. Priming for cDNA synthesis came from both the TCR alpha and TCR beta constant segments. Libraries were amplified in two PCR steps, with sample barcodes and sequencing adapters added in the second step. Sequencing of libraries was done on Illumina HiSeq 2500 (2x100 bp) or NovaSeq (2x150 bp). Per the source publication's procedure: Reads were demultiplexed and collapsed into UMI consensus sequences with MIGEC, and V(D)J alignment was performed with MiXCR. Vaccine-responding clonotypes were identified with edgeR using replicate PBMC samples, with FDR below 0.01 and a log2 fold change above 5 up to day 15 being required. Bulk clonotypes were assigned CD4 or CD8 identity according to which sequenced CD4 or CD8 repertoire held them at higher abundance. TCRdb's own reprocessing of the public reads used fastp at Q25 and MiXCR and kept productive beta chains. Here each entry gathers all rows of one CDR3 protein and keeps the most common genes and DNA. The V and J calls shown here were made by TCRdb, not taken from the authors' results. The sample includes approximately 550,000 distinct CDR3 sequences, with approximately 21% observed a single time. About 13% of the sample is in the top ten clones.

The source of this sequence is a man aged 25 to 45 who received the YFV17D yellow fever vaccine. Sequenced material: PBMCs, taken 15 days after the yellow fever booster vaccination.

CDR3 loop: CASSDDMGLGEKLFF. The DNA is as follows: TGTGCCAGCAGCGACGACATGGGGTTGGGCGAAAAACTGTTTTTT. The sequence is built from TRBV5-5 and TRBJ1-4, with the identity of the D gene unclear. The V and J ends are trimmed by 4 bases and 8 bases, leaving 18 bases between them. The germline V gene (reference sequence) sets CDR1 to SGHKS and CDR2 to YYEKEE. CDR3 length: 15 amino acids, cysteine to phenylalanine. Only CDR3 DNA remains: 45 bases, in frame from the first base.